This is a list of T cell receptor beta chains from one sample in a study of regulatory T cells in long-lasting Graves disease. Via MiXCR, TCRdb re-called the multiplex PCR reads, giving one row per CDR3 protein. Counted here are about 460,000 distinct CDR3 sequences, 22% occurring once; the ten biggest clones make up roughly 13%. The sequenced sample was peripheral blood mononuclear cells (PBMCs), obtained when the disease was refractory, from a patient treated with antithyroid drugs. The receptor source for this set is a female donor with Graves disease. CDR3s include the opening cysteine and the closing phenylalanine or tryptophan. Size is omitted from some rows. Given values are once, few, many or a class for expanded clones.

v_gene,abundance,CDR3aa
TRBV10-3,few,CAISERADDTIYF
TRBV7-9,many,CASSLAQGTRGYTF
TRBV14,many,CASSQGNNYGYTF
TRBV3-1,many,CASSPLEETQYF
TRBV29-1,NA,CSVWGGSSLGNTIYF
TRBV24-1,NA,CATSERGVRTDTQYF
TRBV6-1,many,CASSDSLVNSPLHF
TRBV6-2/TRBV6-3,few,CASSSTGSSDEQYF
TRBV7-2,many,CASSFDQTQETQYF
TRBV7-8,few,CASSLPREGWDNQPQHF
TRBV5-1,NA,CASSLTGPNTGELSF
TRBV11-2,many,CASSYTLQGQYEQYF
TRBV20-1,NA,CSATDYGANVLTF
TRBV7-2,many,CASSLAALAYEQYF
TRBV20-1,NA,CSARSGTNKETQYF
TRBV5-1,few,CASGPEGYYEQYF
TRBV13,NA,CASSPKPGQGSYEQYF
TRBV12-3/TRBV12-4,many,CASRWGHWVTEAFF
TRBV2,many,CASRTGEEGETQYF
TRBV3-1,NA,CASSRTGSMSGANVLTF
TRBV6-2/TRBV6-3,NA,CASSYEGGGTEASF
TRBV2,many,CASSEFQNTEAFF
TRBV11-2,many,CASSLVVGSGGPYEQYF
TRBV10-3,NA,CAIKWGLGETQYF
TRBV14,NA,CASSSRTDRAYEQYF
TRBV28,many,CASTPGGDLWSSPLHF
TRBV5-1,NA,CASSLYREQYF
TRBV6-1,NA,CASRLITPNTGELFF
TRBV29-1,NA,CSVSILFETQYF
TRBV7-9,many,CASSFRQDRETQYF
TRBV20-1,few,CSARDPATSYEQYF
TRBV5-5,few,CASRYQGWNNSPLHF
TRBV2,few,CASSLGQAQYF
TRBV28,many,CASSLAGTHYEQYF
TRBV6-2/TRBV6-3,many,CASSRALRQETQYF
TRBV7-2,few,CASSFSSGLGTQYF
TRBV30,NA,CAGGTGAFF
TRBV20-1,few,CSAPRETQYF
TRBV28,many,CASTMLVAGRASTDTQYF
TRBV30,NA,CAWGVGYEQYF
TRBV7-6,many,CASSPEETEAFF
TRBV12-3/TRBV12-4,NA,CASSSGVRSTYEQYF
TRBV13,NA,CASSSRRGSYEQYF
TRBV24-1,many,CATSLRGHETQYF
TRBV6-1,many,CASSRGSNLEAFF
TRBV28,few,CASSFGIGTRGYTF
TRBV5-5,NA,CASSDWTGKQETQYF
TRBV12-3/TRBV12-4,many,CASSFLEETQYF
TRBV12-3/TRBV12-4,NA,CASSLRAGPGSYNSPLHF
TRBV2,many,CASRLFPLTARNNEQFF
TRBV20-1,many,CSAREGYIEETQYF
TRBV24-1,once,CATSDVNRGDYGYTF
TRBV19,many,CASSIVSTEQPQHF